This T cell receptor (beta chain) was sequenced during a study of blood T cell repertoires in COVID-19. About the research overall: Italy, Spain and the United States were the sources of the convalescent and acute COVID-19 samples.

This CDR3 region has 15 residues. V dropped 4 bases and J dropped 5; count of bases not matched to a gene: 6. Germline lookup yields CDR1 SQVTM and CDR2 ANQGSEA. Profiled with immunoSEQ multiplex PCR; TCRdb holds only in-frame clones, not every one. The sample lists 430,000 or so clones; 88% were seen once. This chain joins TRBV29-1 and TRBJ2-3; TRBD2 matches 13 bases. The sequence was obtained from a woman aged 40 to 50 who had recovered from COVID-19. Sequencing input: PBMCs or T cells enriched from blood (not recorded which). The CDR3 is CSVGGLAGPRDTQYF. CDR3 bases: TGCAGCGTTGGGGGACTAGCGGGACCTAGAGATACGCAGTATTTT.